This entry lists 18 T cell receptor beta chains sequenced from one sample in a study of shared clonotypes between healthy human individuals. Method: immunoSEQ multiplex PCR; TCRdb's copy keeps in-frame clones and lacks some. The data show more than 2,000,000 clones, around 90% seen once. The specimen was naive CD4+ T cells sorted from blood. Subset reported: CD45RA+ positively selected. These receptors originate from a man aged 18-30 years in good health.

Comment on this clone: This sample also contains other DNA sequences that code for the same CDR3. The CDR3 protein is CSARDVPEAFF. The DNA of the CDR3 is TGCAGTGCTAGAGATGTTCCTGAAGCTTTCTTT. The chain recombines TRBV20-1 with TRBJ1-1, with D hard to call. The V end was cut by 0 bases, the J end by 6 bases, with 5 bases between. Germline-derived CDR1 and CDR2 are DFQATT and SNEGSKA (reference sequence). The CDR3 length is 11 residues.

V is TRBV9 and J is TRBJ2-7; D is unclear. From germline, CDR1 is SGDLS and CDR2 YYNGEE. V was clipped by 4 bases and J by 1 base, with 15 bases between them. The CDR3 sequence is 15 residues long. CDR3 in amino acids: CASSSEGMSSYEQYF. The CDR3 DNA reads as TGTGCCAGCAGCTCCGAAGGAATGTCATCCTACGAGCAGTACTTC.

The rearrangement uses TRBV4-1 and TRBJ1-2; perhaps TRBD1 as D (5 bases). CDR3 length: 15 residues. Trimming took 0 bases from V and 7 from J, leaving 15 bases between them. Per germline, CDR1 MGHRA and CDR2 YSYEKL. CDR3 amino acids: CASSQDTRGRGGYTF. Written as DNA, the CDR3 is TGCGCCAGCAGCCAAGATACCAGAGGGAGGGGTGGCTACACCTTC.

V usage is TRBV13 and J usage is TRBJ2-5; D remains unclear. V was shortened by 0 bases and J by 5 bases, with 10 bases between the two germline ends. CDR3 length: 14 residues. Germline V CDR1 and CDR2: PRHDT, FYEKMQ (reference sequence). The CDR3 loop reads CASSLGGSWETQYF. CDR3 sequence (DNA): TGTGCCAGCAGCTTAGGGGGGTCCTGGGAGACCCAGTACTTC. The whole variable domain, remainder taken from reference TRBV13 and TRBJ2-5, is AAGVIQSPRHLIKEKRETATLKCYPIPRHDTVYWYQQGPGQDPQFLISFYEKMQSDKGSIPDRFSAQQFSDYHSELNMSSLELGDSALYFCASSLGGSWETQYFGPGTRLLVL.

The chain recombines TRBV2 with TRBJ1-2; D is uncertain. This CDR3 region has 12 residues. Trimming removed 6 bases at V and 0 bases at J, with 5 bases between. The V gene's germline CDR1 is SNHLY and CDR2 FYNNEI. The CDR3: CASRHSNYGYTF. Written as DNA, the CDR3 is TGTGCCAGCAGACATTCTAACTATGGCTACACCTTC.

CDR3 bases: TGTGCCAGCTCACCTCTGGACAGGAAGGGCTACACCTTC. Translating it yields CASSPLDRKGYTF. V usage is TRBV18 and J usage is TRBJ1-2; the match to TRBD1 covers 7 bases. Germline-derived CDR1 and CDR2 are KGHSH and LQKENI. The junction had 6 bases not matched to a gene; V was cut back by 3 bases and J by 8 bases. This CDR3 spans 13 amino acids.

The chain couples TRBV11-3 to TRBJ2-5, with TRBD2 as a possible D gene (7 bases). Looked up from germline, CDR1 is SGHNT and CDR2 is YENEEA. Trimming pared 1 base from V and 2 bases from J, leaving 11 bases between. This CDR3 comprises 15 residues. As DNA, the CDR3 is TGTGCCAGCAGCTTAGGGGGGGGCAGGCAAGAGACCCAGTACTTC. It specifies CASSLGGGRQETQYF.

Turning to this clone: Other DNA sequences in the sample encode the same CDR3. The chain uses TRBV5-1 and TRBJ1-1; a weak D match, TRBD1 (5 bases). Germline V gene lookup returns CDR1 SGHRS and CDR2 YFSETQ. CDR3 size: 13 residues. The V gene lost 0 bases and the J gene lost 5 bases, with 8 bases spanning the gap. Here the CDR3 DNA reads TGCGCCAGCAGCTTGGGTCGGGGGACTGAAGCTTTCTTT. This sequence encodes CASSLGRGTEAFF.

With respect to this clone: This specimen includes other DNA sequences encoding the same CDR3. The V gene is TRBV19, the J gene TRBJ1-3; D is unresolved. V was cut by 1 base and J by 4 bases, with 8 bases left in between. Germline V gene data show CDR1 as LNHDA and CDR2 as SQIVND (reference sequence). The CDR3 length is 14 residues. CDR3 DNA sequence: TGTGCCAGTAGTATAGGCGGGCCGGGAAACACCATATATTTT. Translated: CASSIGGPGNTIYF.

A word on this clone: Other DNA sequences in this sample translate to the same CDR3. This chain connects TRBV18 to TRBJ2-7; weak D call: TRBD1 (6 bases). From germline, CDR1 is KGHSH and CDR2 LQKENI. The CDR3 has 15 amino acids. V lost 3 bases to trimming and J lost 0 bases, with 12 bases between them. The CDR3 nucleotides are TGTGCCAGCTCACCCCGGGACATGAGCTCCTACGAGCAGTACTTC. Translation: CASSPRDMSSYEQYF.

The chain has TRBV4-1 and TRBJ1-2; tentative D call: TRBD1 (5 bases). From germline, CDR1 is MGHRA and CDR2 YSYEKL. V was trimmed by 4 bases and J by 2 bases, leaving 14 bases between them. The CDR3 has 15 amino acids. The CDR3 bases are TGCGCCAGCAGCCCCCAAACAGGAGGAAACTATGGCTACACCTTC. Encoded protein: CASSPQTGGNYGYTF.

The chain is built from TRBV7-2 and TRBJ1-2; no clear D gene. V gave up 1 base and J gave up 0 bases, with 9 bases separating them. The germline V gene has CDR1 SGHTA and CDR2 FQGNSA. The CDR3 runs 15 residues. CDR3 coding DNA: TGTGCCAGCAGCTTAGTAGGCGTTACTAACTATGGCTACACCTTC. Encoded protein: CASSLVGVTNYGYTF.

This rearrangement joins TRBV5-6 to TRBJ2-5; D unclear. V lost 0 bases to trimming and J lost 4 bases, with 7 bases between them. Germline-derived CDR1 and CDR2 are SGHDT and YYEEEE. CDR3 length: 13 amino acids. The DNA for the CDR3 is TGTGCCAGCAGCTTGGGTTGGGGAGAGACCCAGTACTTC. Translation gives CASSLGWGETQYF.

The gene calls are TRBV2 and TRBJ1-2; D is unresolved. V dropped 1 base and J dropped 8 bases, with 11 bases sitting between them. This CDR3 contains 13 residues. The germline V gene has CDR1 SNHLY and CDR2 FYNNEI. The CDR3 here is CASSEVGPGGYTF. The DNA for the CDR3 is TGTGCCAGCAGTGAAGTGGGCCCGGGGGGCTACACCTTC.

This chain joins TRBV7-2 and TRBJ2-3, with a weak D call TRBD2 (6 bases). The CDR3 has 15 residues. The V gene's germline CDR1 is SGHTA and CDR2 FQGNSA. Trimming pared 6 bases from V and 0 bases from J, leaving 13 bases between. In nucleotides, the CDR3 is TGTGCCAGCAGGATCGGGGGTGCTAGCACAGATACGCAGTATTTT. It specifies CASRIGGASTDTQYF.

The chain recombines TRBV30 with TRBJ1-3, with D unclear. Trimming left V 1 base short and J 0 bases short, with 4 bases between. The CDR3 consists of 13 residues. Germline CDR1 GTSNPN, CDR2 SVGIG (reference sequence). The CDR3 nucleotides are TGTGCCTGGAGTGGCTTCTCTGGAAACACCATATATTTT. Translation gives CAWSGFSGNTIYF.

The V call is TRBV19, the J call TRBJ2-3; 10 positions match TRBD2. Germline CDR1 is LNHDA and CDR2 is SQIVND (reference sequence). The CDR3 consists of 15 residues. J gave up 4 bases and V 4 bases, and 5 bases lay outside the gene matches. The CDR3 loop is CASSTISGRPDTQYF. The CDR3 region has the DNA TGTGCCAGTAGTACCATTAGCGGGAGGCCAGATACGCAGTATTTT. Supplemented by reference TRBV19 and TRBJ2-3, the full variable domain reads DGGITQSPKYLFRKEGQNVTLSCEQNLNHDAMYWYRQDPGQGLRLIYYSQIVNDFQKGDIAEGYSVSREKKESFPLTVTSAQKNPTAFYLCASSTISGRPDTQYFGPGTRLTVL.

The chain carries TRBV10-3 and TRBJ1-6; D gene ambiguous. The CDR3 sequence is 13 residues long. Between the trimmed V and J ends, which lost 8 bases and 9 bases, there was a span of 14 bases. Per the germline V gene, CDR1 is ENHRY and CDR2 is SYGVKD. CDR3 DNA sequence: TGTGCCATCTCTGAGCGAACAACTTCACCCCTCCACTTT. Encoded protein: CAISERTTSPLHF.